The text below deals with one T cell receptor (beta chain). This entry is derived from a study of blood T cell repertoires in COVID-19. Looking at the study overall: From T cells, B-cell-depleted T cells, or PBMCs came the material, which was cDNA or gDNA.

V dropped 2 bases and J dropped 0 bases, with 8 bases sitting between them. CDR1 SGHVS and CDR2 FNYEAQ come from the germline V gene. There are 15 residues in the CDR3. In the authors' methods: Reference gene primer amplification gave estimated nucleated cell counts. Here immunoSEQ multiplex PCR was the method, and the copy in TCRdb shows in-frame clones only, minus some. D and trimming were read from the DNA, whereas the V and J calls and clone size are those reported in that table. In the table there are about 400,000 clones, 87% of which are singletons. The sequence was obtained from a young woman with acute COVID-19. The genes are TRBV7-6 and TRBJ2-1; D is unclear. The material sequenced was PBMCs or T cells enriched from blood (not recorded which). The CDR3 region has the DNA TGTGCCAGCAGCTTACGGCGGAGCTCCTACAATGAGCAGTTCTTC. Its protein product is CASSLRRSSYNEQFF.